The clone carrying this T cell receptor (beta chain) has a single count. These data originate in a study of cytomegalovirus exposure and HLA in healthy donors. PCR was performed using 60 Vbeta and 13 Jbeta primers. Libraries were prepared by immunoSEQ multiplex PCR; TCRdb keeps only in-frame clonotypes and omits some of them. The table shows 250,000 to 350,000 clones, with roughly 89% occurring only once. The sequence was obtained from a man aged 35-49 years in good health and CMV-seropositive. Sequencing was carried out using PBMCs.

CDR3 in amino acids: CASSLIAGPSYEQYF. DNA of the CDR3: TGTGCCAGCAGTTTAATCGCGGGACCCTCCTACGAGCAGTACTTC. The chain couples TRBV28 to TRBJ2-7; tentative D call: TRBD2 (6 bases). The germline V gene encodes CDR1 MDHEN and CDR2 SYDVKM. The CDR3 totals 15 residues. V lost 2 bases and J lost 0, with 11 bases in between.